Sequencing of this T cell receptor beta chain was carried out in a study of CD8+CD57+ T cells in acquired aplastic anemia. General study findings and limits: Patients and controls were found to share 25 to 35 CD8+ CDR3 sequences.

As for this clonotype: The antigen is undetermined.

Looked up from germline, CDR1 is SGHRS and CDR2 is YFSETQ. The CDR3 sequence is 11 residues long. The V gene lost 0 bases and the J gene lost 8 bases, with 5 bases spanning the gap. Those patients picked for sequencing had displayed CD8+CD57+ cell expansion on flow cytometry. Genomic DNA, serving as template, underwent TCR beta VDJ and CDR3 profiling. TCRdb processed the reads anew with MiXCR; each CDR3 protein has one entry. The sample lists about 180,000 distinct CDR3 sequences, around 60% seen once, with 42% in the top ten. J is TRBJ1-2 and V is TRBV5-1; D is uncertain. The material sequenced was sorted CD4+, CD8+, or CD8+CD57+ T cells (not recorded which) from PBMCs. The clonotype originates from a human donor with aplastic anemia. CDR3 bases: TGCGCCAGCAGCTTGGGGTGGGGCTACACCTTC. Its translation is CASSLGWGYTF. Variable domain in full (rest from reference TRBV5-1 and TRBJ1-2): KAGVTQTPRYLIKTRGQQVTLSCSPISGHRSVSWYQQTPGQGLQFLFEYFSETQRNKGNFPGRFSGRQFSNSRSEMNVSTLELGDSALYLCASSLGWGYTFGSGTRLTVV.